This T cell receptor beta chain is drawn from a study of cytomegalovirus exposure and HLA in healthy donors. On the study more broadly: As an earlier analysis found, 180 million or so T cells yielded over 95 million unique TCR beta sequences.

There are a few counts of this clone. Its matching antigen is unknown. It was with 60 Vbeta and 13 Jbeta primers that the PCR ran. Sequencing used immunoSEQ multiplex PCR; TCRdb keeps in-frame clones, though not all of them. This sample has about 120,000 clones, with roughly 73% found just once. J lost 2 bases, V lost 4 bases, and 9 bases had no gene match. Germline V gives CDR1 SGHDN, CDR2 FVKESK. There are 17 residues in the CDR3. General observations from the study: Certain indistinguishable V segments, among them TRBV6-2 and TRBV6-3, were excluded. Most of the TCR beta V segments (in an earlier analysis) were productive either about 90% or about 30% of the time.

The gene calls are TRBV14 and TRBJ2-3; TRBD2 agrees at 10 bases. This TCR was recovered from a woman aged 25 to 39 in good health and CMV-seronegative. Sequenced input: PBMCs. The CDR3 spells CASSPLTGTSVTDTQYF. The CDR3 nucleotides read TGTGCCAGCAGCCCACTTACTGGGACTAGCGTCACAGATACGCAGTATTTT.